Following are 31 T cell receptor beta chains from one sample sequenced in a study of PD-L1 blockade in urothelial cancer. The data were produced by immunoSEQ multiplex PCR, yet TCRdb's version contains in-frame clones alone and is incomplete. The repertoire consists of 85,000 to 90,000 clones, with 85% to 95% occurring once and the leading ten covering 9.4%. The sequencing used PBMCs, collected around atezolizumab (anti-PD-L1) treatment. The receptors originated from a man in his fifties or sixties with urothelial cancer.

V usage is TRBV6-4 and J usage is TRBJ1-6, with D perhaps matching TRBD1 (5 bases). From germline, CDR1 is MRHNA and CDR2 SNTAGT. This CDR3 has 13 amino acids. The V gene lost 6 bases and the J gene lost 11 bases, with 14 bases spanning the gap. CDR3 in amino acids: CASSVTAKAPLHF. The CDR3 bases are TGTGCCAGCAGCGTGACAGCCAAGGCACCCCTCCACTTT.

V usage is TRBV2 and J usage is TRBJ2-3, with 10 bases that match TRBD2. V was clipped by 6 bases and J by 5 bases; unmatched bases: 8. CDR3 size: 15 residues. Germline V CDR1 and CDR2: SNHLY, FYNNEI. The CDR3 nucleotides are TGTGCCAGCAGCCCAAGGGCTAGCGGGGGAGATACGCAGTATTTT. Translating gives CASSPRASGGDTQYF.

V usage is TRBV2 and J usage is TRBJ1-1; 10 nucleotides line up with TRBD1. Germline CDR1 is SNHLY and CDR2 is FYNNEI. Losses at the gene ends were 4 bases for V and 4 bases for J; bases not matched to a gene: 3. This CDR3 is 14 amino acids long. The CDR3 bases are TGTGCCAGCAGTGTAGGACAGGGGGGCACTGAAGCTTTCTTT. Its protein is CASSVGQGGTEAFF.

The V and J genes are TRBV27 and TRBJ2-1; TRBD2 aligns across 15 bases. This CDR3 has 19 amino acids. With V trimmed by 5 bases and J by 5 bases, 13 bases remained unmatched. The germline CDR1 and CDR2 sequences are MNHEY and SMNVEV (reference sequence). CDR3 in amino acids: CASSQGPGLAGGKNNEQFF. For the CDR3, the DNA is TGTGCCAGCAGTCAAGGCCCGGGACTAGCGGGAGGCAAGAACAATGAGCAGTTCTTC.

The chain combines TRBV6-6 with TRBJ1-1; possibly TRBD1 for D (6 bases). The CDR3 runs 13 residues. From germline, CDR1 is MNHNY and CDR2 SVGAGI (reference sequence). The V end lost 5 bases, the J end lost 9 bases, and 16 bases lay between the germline ends. The CDR3 loop reads CASSPQDSFKAFF. The CDR3 bases are TGTGCCAGCAGTCCTCAGGACAGCTTTAAAGCTTTCTTT.

The chain is built from TRBV5-1 and TRBJ2-1, with TRBD2 matching over 14 bases. The CDR3 length is 15 residues. After removal of 4 bases from V and 8 bases from J, the junction contained 5 bases not matched to a gene. Germline assignment: CDR1 SGHRS and CDR2 YFSETQ. This CDR3 reads CASSPGTSGSDEQFF. The CDR3 nucleotides read TGCGCCAGCAGCCCGGGGACTAGCGGGAGTGATGAGCAGTTCTTC.

Details on this clone: Mismatch with germline at one junction end may stem from a read error. This chain joins TRBV13 and TRBJ2-7; either TRBD1 or TRBD2 may supply D (6 bases each). The CDR3 consists of 15 residues. CDR1 and CDR2 from the germline V gene are PRHDT and FYEKMQ (reference sequence). The CDR3 DNA follows: TGTGCCAGCAGCCTAGGGGGGACACCCCATTCCGAGCAGTACTTC. Its translation is CASSLGGTPHSEQYF.

This clone was seen only once. The chain employs TRBV21-1 and TRBJ2-6; the tabulated D call, TRBD1, remains unverified against the DNA. TRBV21-1 is a listed pseudogene. CDR3 length equals 16 residues. As DNA, the CDR3 is TGTGCCAGCAGCAAGCAGGGGAACTCTGGGGCCAACGTCCTGACTTTC. Translating gives CASSKQGNSGANVLTF.

On this clone: Other DNA variants within this sample encode the same CDR3. This rearrangement joins TRBV5-4 to TRBJ2-1; TRBD2 aligns across 12 bases. This CDR3 region has 17 residues. Unmatched junction bases numbered 3, after V lost 0 bases and J lost 2 bases. The germline V gene encodes CDR1 SGHNT and CDR2 YYREEE (reference sequence). CDR3 coding DNA: TGTGCCAGCAGCTTGGCTAGCGGGGGGGCCACCTACAATGAGCAGTTCTTC. Its translation is CASSLASGGATYNEQFF.

The rearrangement uses TRBV5-1 and TRBJ2-7; 10 bases match TRBD2. The J segment lost 2 bases and the V segment lost 0 bases, leaving 5 bases of the junction unmatched. This CDR3 contains 16 residues. Per the germline V gene, CDR1 is SGHRS and CDR2 is YFSETQ. The CDR3 loop reads CASSLGLAGDPYEQYF. As DNA, the CDR3 is TGCGCCAGCAGCTTGGGACTAGCGGGCGATCCCTACGAGCAGTACTTC.

This sequence joins TRBV5-5 and TRBJ2-2, with no clear D. CDR3 length: 12 residues. CDR1 SGHKS and CDR2 YYEKEE come from the germline V gene (reference sequence). The V end lost 4 bases, the J end lost 5 bases, and 6 bases lay between the germline ends. DNA of the CDR3: TGTGCCAGCAGCCGGAGAACCGGGGAGCTGTTTTTT. Translation gives CASSRRTGELFF.

The chain joins TRBV5-1 to TRBJ1-1, with 9 bases lining up with TRBD1. Germline CDR1 is SGHRS and CDR2 is YFSETQ. CDR3 size: 14 residues. The junction had 4 bases not matched to a gene; V was cut back by 4 bases and J by 3 bases. The CDR3 spells CASSGTGSYTEAFF. CDR3 DNA sequence: TGCGCCAGCAGCGGGACAGGGTCGTACACTGAAGCTTTCTTT.

The rearrangement links TRBV7-6 to TRBJ2-1, with TRBD2 identical over 8 bases. The CDR3 spans 14 residues. Trimming removed 1 base from V and 9 bases from J; junction bases left unmatched: 5. Germline values: CDR1 SGHVS, CDR2 FNYEAQ. The CDR3 sequence is CASSLDGTRVEQFF. CDR3 DNA sequence: TGTGCCAGCAGCTTAGACGGGACTAGGGTTGAGCAGTTCTTC.

Only one count was recorded for this clone. The chain couples TRBV18 to TRBJ2-7; D not resolved. V was trimmed by 3 bases and J by 7 bases, leaving 10 bases between them. The germline V gene encodes CDR1 KGHSH and CDR2 LQKENI. The CDR3 is 12 amino acids. The chain's CDR3 is CASSPSLGEQYF. The CDR3 coding sequence is TGTGCCAGCTCACCCTCCCTCGGGGAGCAGTACTTC.

The CDR3: CSVERLPGSTDTQYF. In DNA, the CDR3 is TGCAGCGTTGAGCGACTCCCTGGGAGCACAGATACGCAGTATTTT. The chain couples TRBV29-1 to TRBJ2-3; D is uncertain. The V end lost 3 bases, the J end lost 0 bases, and 13 bases lay between the germline ends. Germline-derived CDR1 and CDR2 are SQVTM and ANQGSEA. CDR3 length equals 15 residues.

The chain is built from TRBV6-5 and TRBJ2-7, with 9 bases that match TRBD1. V dropped 0 bases and J dropped 5; count of bases not matched to a gene: 5. This CDR3 has 15 residues. Germline lookup yields CDR1 MNHEY and CDR2 SVGAGI. CDR3 loop: CASSYSNRGPNEQYF. DNA for the CDR3: TGTGCCAGCAGTTACTCCAACAGGGGGCCCAACGAGCAGTACTTC.

The rearrangement uses TRBV14 and TRBJ2-1; unclear D gene. Trimming removed 3 bases at V and 12 bases at J, with 9 bases between. CDR3 length equals 11 residues. The germline V gene encodes CDR1 SGHDN and CDR2 FVKESK. This CDR3 is CASSQPPGQFF. CDR3 DNA sequence: TGTGCCAGCAGCCAGCCCCCCGGGCAGTTCTTC.

The rearrangement uses TRBV5-6 and TRBJ1-3; D unresolved. The V gene lost 2 bases and the J gene lost 0 bases, with 12 bases spanning the gap. The CDR3 is 16 amino acids. Germline lookup yields CDR1 SGHDT and CDR2 YYEEEE. This CDR3 reads CASSLNRGGSGNTIYF. In DNA, the CDR3 is TGTGCCAGCAGCTTAAACCGCGGTGGCTCTGGAAACACCATATATTTT.

The chain links TRBV6-4 to TRBJ1-3, with a weak D call TRBD1 (6 bases). The germline gives CDR1 MRHNA, CDR2 SNTAGT. Trimming removed 6 bases from V and 2 bases from J, with 23 bases in between. The CDR3 extends over 18 amino acids. CDR3 protein: CASRNSWGGNGTGNTIYF. In DNA, the CDR3 is TGTGCCAGCAGAAACTCATGGGGGGGCAATGGCACTGGAAACACCATATATTTT.

This rearrangement joins TRBV9 to TRBJ1-2, with 7 positions matching TRBD1. Trimming at V came to 4 bases and at J to 4 bases, leaving 10 bases not matched to a gene. The CDR3 contains 15 residues. The germline gives CDR1 SGDLS, CDR2 YYNGEE. CDR3 loop: CASSLSTGFGYGYTF. DNA for the CDR3: TGTGCCAGCAGCCTTTCGACAGGGTTCGGCTATGGCTACACCTTC.

This clone was observed a few times. This rearrangement joins TRBV7-2 to TRBJ1-1; TRBD1 matches at 8 bases. The CDR3 has 14 residues. The V gene's germline CDR1 is SGHTA and CDR2 FQGNSA. With V trimmed by 2 bases and J by 5 bases, 4 bases remained unmatched. Here the CDR3 DNA reads TGTGCCAGCAGCTTAAGACAGGGGAGTACTGAAGCTTTCTTT. This sequence encodes CASSLRQGSTEAFF.

This sequence joins TRBV4-3 and TRBJ2-5, with D perhaps matching TRBD2 (5 bases). With 3 bases removed from V and 1 base from J, the gap between germline ends came to 9 bases. CDR1 is LGHNA, CDR2 YSLEER, per germline. The CDR3 is 14 residues long. The DNA for the CDR3 is TGCGCCAGCAGCCAGGAAGCGGCCCAAGAGACCCAGTACTTC. It encodes CASSQEAAQETQYF.

This clone was detected a few times. V and J are TRBV27 and TRBJ1-1, with 10 bases fitting TRBD1. Germline CDR1 is MNHEY and CDR2 is SMNVEV (reference sequence). V lost 4 bases, J lost 11 bases, and 4 bases stayed unmatched. The CDR3 totals 12 residues. This CDR3 reads CASSYRQGAAFF. DNA for the CDR3: TGTGCCAGCAGTTATAGACAGGGGGCCGCTTTCTTT.

The V call is TRBV5-1, the J call TRBJ2-3; 9 bases are a match to TRBD1. V lost 4 bases and J lost 5; bases outside the gene matches: 5. Germline values: CDR1 SGHRS, CDR2 YFSETQ. The CDR3 runs 14 residues. In nucleotides, the CDR3 is TGCGCCAGCAGCCAGGGACAGGGAGGAGATACGCAGTATTTT. This translates into CASSQGQGGDTQYF.

This chain connects TRBV5-1 to TRBJ2-7, with 9 nucleotides matching TRBD1. The CDR3 totals 14 residues. V lost 7 bases to trimming and J lost 7 bases; unmatched junction nucleotides: 12. Germline assignment: CDR1 SGHRS and CDR2 YFSETQ. The CDR3 coding sequence is TGCGCCAGCGGCTCTGCACAGGGGGCGCGGGAGCAGTACTTC. Its translation is CASGSAQGAREQYF. Combining the CDR3 with reference TRBV5-1 and TRBJ2-7 gives the whole variable domain KAGVTQTPRYLIKTRGQQVTLSCSPISGHRSVSWYQQTPGQGLQFLFEYFSETQRNKGNFPGRFSGRQFSNSRSEMNVSTLELGDSALYLCASGSAQGAREQYFGPGTRLTVT.

V is TRBV7-3 and J is TRBJ2-3; maybe TRBD2 (5 bases). This CDR3 spans 15 amino acids. The V end was cut by 7 bases, the J end by 2 bases, with 16 bases between. Germline CDR1 reads SGHTA; CDR2 reads FQGTGA. The CDR3 nucleotides are TGTGCCAGCACCCTAGGGTTAGCGCCCACAGATACGCAGTATTTT. This encodes CASTLGLAPTDTQYF.

This chain connects TRBV7-2 to TRBJ1-1; 7 bases are a match to TRBD1. Germline trimming cut 0 bases from V and 0 bases from J; bases unmatched to any gene: 1. The CDR3 contains 15 residues. Germline V CDR1 and CDR2: SGHTA, FQGNSA. The chain's CDR3 is CASSLAGQVNTEAFF. CDR3 nucleotide sequence: TGTGCCAGCAGCTTAGCCGGACAGGTGAACACTGAAGCTTTCTTT.

This clone turned up a few times. The chain couples TRBV7-9 to TRBJ1-1; 7 nucleotides match TRBD1. With 1 base clipped from V and 1 base from J, the junction kept 6 bases outside the gene matches. The CDR3 spans 16 residues. Germline CDR1 SEHNR, CDR2 FQNEAQ (reference sequence). The CDR3 DNA sequence: TGTGCCAGCAGCTTAGGGGGGACAGATGGGAACACTGAAGCTTTCTTT. It yields the protein CASSLGGTDGNTEAFF.

The rearrangement uses TRBV5-1 and TRBJ2-2; TRBD2 aligns across 14 bases. This CDR3 is 17 amino acids long. V dropped 4 bases and J dropped 6; count of bases not matched to a gene: 8. Germline V gives CDR1 SGHRS, CDR2 YFSETQ. The CDR3 sequence: CASSRGTSGSSPGELFF. CDR3 DNA: TGCGCCAGCAGCCGCGGGACTAGCGGGAGTTCCCCCGGGGAGCTGTTTTTT.

In this sample, this clone turned up once. V gene TRBV5-1 combines with J gene TRBJ1-2; D gene unclear. The CDR3 loop spans 15 amino acids. CDR1 SGHRS and CDR2 YFSETQ come from the germline V gene. Between the trimmed V and J ends, which lost 7 bases and 0 bases, there was a span of 16 bases. The CDR3 reads CASSAGSLPNYGYTF. CDR3 DNA: TGCGCCAGCTCAGCAGGATCCCTCCCTAACTATGGCTACACCTTC.

This clone was counted a single time. This sequence joins TRBV7-9 and TRBJ1-1; tentative D call: TRBD1 (6 bases). Germline lookup yields CDR1 SEHNR and CDR2 FQNEAQ (reference sequence). Trimming pared 5 bases from V and 4 bases from J, leaving 17 bases between. CDR3 length: 15 amino acids. CDR3 protein: CASSTSAGAPTEAFF. Written as DNA, the CDR3 is TGTGCCAGCAGCACCAGCGCAGGGGCTCCCACTGAAGCTTTCTTT.